The 14 T cell receptor beta chains listed next were all sequenced from one sample in a study of healthy donors' naive CD4 and CD8 T cells. A linear amplification protocol produced the TCR libraries from roughly 480 ng of total RNA. Using its own MiXCR run on the reads, TCRdb lists one record per CDR3 protein. This sample has roughly 200,000 distinct CDR3 sequences, with around 70% found just once. The sequenced material came from naive CD4+ and CD8+ T cells sorted from blood, pooled from several donors. The receptors come from a pool of human donors in good health; the sample pools cells from several healthy donors.

The chain uses TRBV15 and TRBJ1-1; maybe TRBD1 (5 bases). The CDR3 is 15 amino acids. The V gene's germline CDR1 is LNHNV and CDR2 YYDKDF (reference sequence). Trimming stripped 3 bases from V and 2 bases from J, with 13 bases between. CDR3 in DNA: TGTGCCACCAGCAGCTCAGGGAGGGGCAACACTGAAGCTTTCTTT. Its protein is CATSSSGRGNTEAFF.

The chain is built from TRBV19 and TRBJ2-1; TRBD1 aligns across 12 bases. Germline V gene lookup returns CDR1 LNHDA and CDR2 SQIVND (reference sequence). V shed 4 bases and J 2 bases; nucleotides not matched to a gene: 3. The CDR3 has 16 residues. This CDR3 is CASSRDRGQPYNEQFF. The DNA for the CDR3 is TGTGCCAGTAGTAGGGACAGGGGGCAGCCCTACAATGAGCAGTTCTTC.

This chain links TRBV29-1 with TRBJ2-1, with 7 bases that match TRBD2. After removal of 4 bases from V and 5 bases from J, the junction contained 11 bases not matched to a gene. Germline V CDR1 and CDR2: SQVTM, ANQGSEA. This CDR3 region has 15 residues. CDR3 sequence reads: CSVVGRLAKDNEQFF. CDR3 sequence (DNA): TGCAGCGTTGTGGGCCGACTAGCCAAAGACAATGAGCAGTTCTTC.

In its sample, this clonotype was seen a few times. The rearrangement joins TRBV29-1 to TRBJ2-3; 8 bases are a match to TRBD2. The trim removed 4 bases at V and 3 bases at J, leaving 15 bases unmatched. From germline, CDR1 is SQVTM and CDR2 ANQGSEA. CDR3 length equals 17 residues. This CDR3 reads CSVGFRALAGGTDTQYF. DNA of the CDR3: TGCAGCGTTGGTTTTCGGGCATTGGCGGGAGGAACAGATACGCAGTATTTT.

The chain employs TRBV29-1 and TRBJ2-1; D is perhaps TRBD2 (5 bases). V dropped 0 bases and J dropped 14 bases, with 11 bases sitting between them. The CDR3 runs to 11 residues. Germline-derived CDR1 and CDR2 are SQVTM and ANQGSEA. The CDR3 here is CSVEDRAEEFF. In DNA form, the CDR3 reads TGCAGCGTTGAAGATCGGGCGGAGGAGTTCTTC.

This chain connects TRBV6-5 to TRBJ1-6; 9 bases are shared with TRBD1. CDR1 is MNHEY and CDR2 is SVGAGI in the germline V gene. The CDR3 is 17 residues long. Losses at the gene ends were 5 bases for V and 7 bases for J; bases not matched to a gene: 12. The CDR3 sequence: CASSDQKRQGGNSPLHF. The CDR3 nucleotides read TGTGCCAGCAGTGATCAAAAACGACAGGGGGGCAATTCACCCCTCCACTTT.

The chain joins TRBV19 to TRBJ1-5; perhaps TRBD1 as D (6 bases). The CDR3 extends over 15 amino acids. The V end was cut by 2 bases, the J end by 6 bases, with 14 bases between. Germline loops: CDR1 LNHDA, CDR2 SQIVND (reference sequence). The CDR3 spells CASSIRAQGFQPQHF. CDR3 sequence (DNA): TGTGCCAGTAGTATACGGGCTCAGGGGTTTCAGCCCCAGCATTTT.

The chain combines TRBV5-1 with TRBJ2-3; 7 bases line up with TRBD2. V was pared by 5 bases and J by 2 bases, with 8 bases of the junction left unmatched. This CDR3 contains 15 residues. The germline CDR1 and CDR2 sequences are SGHRS and YFSETQ. The CDR3 protein is CASRRAGINTDTQYF. The CDR3 DNA reads as TGCGCCAGCAGAAGAGCGGGGATAAACACAGATACGCAGTATTTT.

The genes are TRBV10-3 and TRBJ2-5; 8 nucleotides agree with TRBD1. Looked up from germline, CDR1 is ENHRY and CDR2 is SYGVKD. J gave up 2 bases and V 6 bases, and 11 bases lay outside the gene matches. This CDR3 is built from 16 residues. CDR3 residues: CAIREDRGRSQETQYF. In nucleotides, the CDR3 is TGTGCCATCAGGGAAGACAGGGGAAGGAGTCAAGAGACCCAGTACTTC.

The chain joins TRBV12-3 or TRBV12-4 to TRBJ2-5; D is tentatively TRBD1 or TRBD2 (5 bases each). The CDR3 covers 17 residues. V was clipped by 7 bases and J by 1 base, with 22 bases between them. CDR3 coding DNA: TGTGCCAGCACCTTAGGGTACGCAGTGGGGACCCAAGAGACCCAGTACTTC. Translating gives CASTLGYAVGTQETQYF.

The rearrangement uses TRBV5-5 and TRBJ1-6; D gene ambiguous. V was trimmed by 3 bases and J by 6 bases, leaving 10 bases between them. CDR3 length: 14 amino acids. Per germline, CDR1 SGHKS and CDR2 YYEKEE (reference sequence). The CDR3 loop reads CASSSVGVNSPLHF. DNA of the CDR3: TGTGCCAGCAGCTCGGTTGGGGTTAATTCACCCCTCCACTTT.

This sequence joins TRBV19 and TRBJ1-1; maybe TRBD1 (6 bases). The CDR3 loop spans 14 amino acids. Trimming took 6 bases from V and 2 from J, leaving 13 bases between them. Per germline, CDR1 LNHDA and CDR2 SQIVND (reference sequence). In DNA form, the CDR3 reads TGTGCCAGTAGAATTTTGGGGGCAAACACTGAAGCTTTCTTT. This encodes CASRILGANTEAFF.

The V and J genes are TRBV30 and TRBJ2-1, with 9 positions matching TRBD2. The V and J ends lost 0 bases and 8 bases, in that order; junction bases with no gene match: 5. The germline V gene encodes CDR1 GTSNPN and CDR2 SVGIG (reference sequence). The CDR3 totals 14 residues. The CDR3 loop is CAWSVTSGRDEQFF. Here the CDR3 DNA reads TGTGCCTGGAGTGTAACTAGCGGGCGGGATGAGCAGTTCTTC.

The J gene is TRBJ2-5, the V gene TRBV4-3; D unclear. This CDR3 is built from 12 residues. Trimming shortened V by 0 bases and J by 5 bases, and 4 bases separated the two germline ends. The germline V gene encodes CDR1 LGHNA and CDR2 YSLEER. The CDR3 nucleotides are TGCGCCAGCAGCCAAGATATGGAGACCCAGTACTTC. This codes for CASSQDMETQYF.